Presented here are 15 T cell receptor beta chains from one specimen sequenced in a study of blood T cell repertoires in COVID-19. Only in-frame clones appear in the TCRdb table, and some are missing; sequencing was by immunoSEQ multiplex PCR. Here the sample spans 84,000 or so clones, 70% to 85% being singletons. What was sequenced was peripheral blood. All receptors derive from a man between 65 and 85 years old with acute or convalescent COVID-19.

J is TRBJ2-1 and V is TRBV7-2; 8 nucleotides agree with TRBD2. Germline CDR1 and CDR2: SGHTA and FQGNSA. Trimming removed 4 bases from V and 6 bases from J; junction bases left unmatched: 17. The CDR3 is 18 amino acids. CDR3 bases: TGTGCCAGCAGCTCCCCCCAGGGGCGTCGGGGGGGCCCCAATGAGCAGTTCTTC. This codes for CASSSPQGRRGGPNEQFF.

The chain links TRBV7-8 to TRBJ2-2; 7 bases align to TRBD2. The CDR3 sequence is 18 residues long. Trimming at V came to 4 bases and at J to 1 base, leaving 12 bases not matched to a gene. Germline values: CDR1 SGHVS, CDR2 FQNEAQ. The CDR3 protein is CASSWGWRREKNTGELFF. CDR3 bases: TGTGCCAGCAGCTGGGGGTGGCGGCGGGAGAAGAACACCGGGGAGCTGTTTTTT. Full variable domain (rest looked up from reference TRBV7-8 and TRBJ2-2): GAGVSQSPRYKVAKRGQDVALRCDPISGHVSLFWYQQALGQGPEFLTYFQNEAQLDKSGLPSDRFFAERPEGSVSTLKIQRTQQEDSAVYLCASSWGWRREKNTGELFFGEGSRLTVL.

The gene calls are TRBV7-3 and TRBJ2-1; 10 bases fit TRBD1. The germline V gene has CDR1 SGHTA and CDR2 FQGTGA. J lost 4 bases, V lost 5 bases, and 8 bases had no gene match. This CDR3 region has 16 residues. The CDR3 loop is CASSRSGTGAYNEQFF. CDR3 bases: TGTGCCAGCAGCCGATCCGGGACAGGGGCTTACAATGAGCAGTTCTTC.

The chain employs TRBV6-2 or TRBV6-3 and TRBJ2-2, with 13 bases that match TRBD2. The germline V gene has CDR1 MNHEY and CDR2 SVGEGT. With V trimmed by 6 bases and J by 2 bases, 6 bases remained unmatched. This CDR3 has 17 residues. DNA of the CDR3: TGTGCCAGCAGCCTTGGGACTAGCGGGGCTAACACCGGGGAGCTGTTTTTT. Translating gives CASSLGTSGANTGELFF.

This clone was seen a handful of times. This chain uses TRBV10-1 with TRBJ2-1, with 7 bases aligning to TRBD1. Germline values: CDR1 WNHNN, CDR2 SYGVQD (reference sequence). With V trimmed by 0 bases and J by 2 bases, 4 bases remained unmatched. The CDR3 contains 16 residues. The DNA for the CDR3 is TGCGCCAGCAGTGAGTCGAGGGGACAGCCCTACAATGAGCAGTTCTTC. Amino acid sequence: CASSESRGQPYNEQFF.

CDR3 sequence (DNA): TGTGCCAGCAGTCCGGGACAGGGGGACACCATATATTTT. Its protein product is CASSPGQGDTIYF. The gene calls are TRBV28 and TRBJ1-3; 11 positions agree with TRBD1. Trimming removed 5 bases from V and 8 bases from J; junction bases left unmatched: 2. Germline CDR1 is MDHEN and CDR2 is SYDVKM. The CDR3 totals 13 residues. The entire variable domain, with the rest obtained from reference TRBV28 and TRBJ1-3, is as follows: DVKVTQSSRYLVKRTGEKVFLECVQDMDHENMFWYRQDPGLGLRLIYFSYDVKMKEKGDIPEGYSVSREKKERFSLILESASTNQTSMYLCASSPGQGDTIYFGEGSWLTVV.

The genes are TRBV3-1 (or the pseudogene TRBV3-2) and TRBJ1-1; D remains unclear. This CDR3 contains 15 residues. Germline V lookup: CDR1 LGHDT, CDR2 YNNKEL (reference sequence). The V gene lost 4 bases and the J gene lost 1 base, with 13 bases spanning the gap. CDR3 amino acids: CASSPDSSGNTEAFF. The CDR3 DNA follows: TGTGCCAGCAGCCCCGACTCAAGCGGGAACACTGAAGCTTTCTTT.

V is TRBV2 and J is TRBJ2-7; 7 bases line up with TRBD1. Germline CDR1 reads SNHLY; CDR2 reads FYNNEI. The CDR3 runs to 15 residues. The V and J ends lost 9 bases and 2 bases, in that order; junction bases with no gene match: 13. CDR3 sequence (DNA): TGTGCCAGTTTGGACGGGACAGTCCGGACCTACGAGCAGTACTTC. This codes for CASLDGTVRTYEQYF.

The chain has TRBV18 and TRBJ1-2, with D unclear. V was trimmed by 2 bases and J by 2 bases, leaving 9 bases between them. The CDR3 consists of 14 residues. Germline CDR1 reads KGHSH; CDR2 reads LQKENI. The CDR3 DNA is TGTGCCAGCTCACCAACAGCCGAAAACTATGGCTACACCTTC. It encodes CASSPTAENYGYTF. The whole variable domain, filled in from reference TRBV18 and TRBJ1-2, reads NAGVMQNPRHLVRRRGQEARLRCSPMKGHSHVYWYRQLPEEGLKFMVYLQKENIIDESGMPKERFSAEFPKEGPSILRIQQVVRGDSAAYFCASSPTAENYGYTFGSGTRLTVV.

The gene calls are TRBV6-1 and TRBJ1-1; 7 nucleotides line up with TRBD1. With 2 bases clipped from V and 0 bases from J, the junction kept 9 bases outside the gene matches. Germline assignment: CDR1 MNHNS and CDR2 SASEGT. The CDR3 length is 17 residues. The CDR3 protein is CASSELGGRVMNTEAFF. The CDR3, as DNA: TGTGCCAGCAGTGAACTAGGGGGCAGGGTTATGAACACTGAAGCTTTCTTT.

This sequence joins TRBV18 and TRBJ1-1, with D perhaps matching TRBD1 (5 bases). CDR1 and CDR2 (germline): KGHSH, LQKENI. Trimming removed 3 bases from V and 4 bases from J, with 15 bases in between. This CDR3 is built from 15 residues. CDR3 residues: CASSPSDTLSTEAFF. DNA for the CDR3: TGTGCCAGCTCACCTTCGGACACGTTAAGCACTGAAGCTTTCTTT.

The chain couples TRBV2 to TRBJ2-3; D possibly corresponds to TRBD1 (6 bases). CDR1 is SNHLY and CDR2 is FYNNEI in the germline V gene. Trimming pared 5 bases from V and 0 bases from J, leaving 15 bases between. The CDR3 totals 16 residues. CDR3 protein: CASSRLGAASTDTQYF. CDR3 nucleotides: TGTGCCAGCAGTCGTTTGGGGGCCGCTAGCACAGATACGCAGTATTTT.

The chain employs TRBV2 and TRBJ2-6; 9 bases fit TRBD1. The CDR3 runs 17 residues. Trimming cost V 3 bases and J 0 bases; bases outside gene matches: 3. Germline values: CDR1 SNHLY, CDR2 FYNNEI. CDR3 DNA sequence: TGTGCCAGCAGTGAGACAGGGGGACCCTCTGGGGCCAACGTCCTGACTTTC. This translates into CASSETGGPSGANVLTF.

The gene calls are TRBV7-3 and TRBJ2-1; 10 positions agree with TRBD2. The CDR3 totals 16 residues. Per the germline V gene, CDR1 is SGHTA and CDR2 is FQGTGA. V lost 0 bases, J lost 8 bases, and 7 bases stayed unmatched. The chain's CDR3 is CASSLTSGGALDEQFF. As DNA, the CDR3 is TGTGCCAGCAGCTTAACCAGCGGGGGGGCTCTGGATGAGCAGTTCTTC.

This sequence joins TRBV12-5 and TRBJ2-1, with D tentatively TRBD2 (5 bases). Germline CDR1 reads LGHNT; CDR2 reads FRNRAP. The V end lost 7 bases, the J end lost 1 base, and 8 bases lay between the germline ends. The CDR3 is made up of 13 amino acids. The CDR3 region is CASEDSSYNEQFF. The CDR3 DNA reads as TGTGCTAGTGAGGACTCTTCCTACAATGAGCAGTTCTTC. The complete variable domain, with remaining parts taken from reference TRBV12-5 and TRBJ2-1, reads DARVTQTPRHKVTEMGQEVTMRCQPILGHNTVFWYRQTMMQGLELLAYFRNRAPLDDSGMPKDRFSAEMPDATLATLKIQPSEPRDSAVYFCASEDSSYNEQFFGPGTRLTVL.